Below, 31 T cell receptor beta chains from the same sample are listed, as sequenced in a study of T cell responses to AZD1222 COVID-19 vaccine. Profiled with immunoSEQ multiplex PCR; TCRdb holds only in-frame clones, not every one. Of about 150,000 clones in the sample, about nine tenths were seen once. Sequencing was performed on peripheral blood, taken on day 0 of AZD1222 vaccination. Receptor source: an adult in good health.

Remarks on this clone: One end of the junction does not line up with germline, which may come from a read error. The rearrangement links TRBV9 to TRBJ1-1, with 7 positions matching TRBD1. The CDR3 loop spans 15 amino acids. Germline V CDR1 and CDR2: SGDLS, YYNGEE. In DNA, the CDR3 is TGTGCCAGCAGCGCGCGGGACAGAAGGAACGCTGAAGCTTTCTTT. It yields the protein CASSARDRRNAEAFF.

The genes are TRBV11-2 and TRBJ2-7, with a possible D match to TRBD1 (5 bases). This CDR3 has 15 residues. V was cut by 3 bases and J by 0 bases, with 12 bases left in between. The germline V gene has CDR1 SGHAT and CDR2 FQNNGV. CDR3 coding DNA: TGTGCCAGCAGCTTCCAGGGCCCCAGCTCCTACGAGCAGTACTTC. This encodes CASSFQGPSSYEQYF.

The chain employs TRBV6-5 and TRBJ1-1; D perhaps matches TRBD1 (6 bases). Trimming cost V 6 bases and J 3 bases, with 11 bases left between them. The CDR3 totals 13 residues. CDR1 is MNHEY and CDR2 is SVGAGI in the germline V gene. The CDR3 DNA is TGTGCCAGCAGCTCCTACAGGGACACTGAAGCTTTCTTT. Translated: CASSSYRDTEAFF.

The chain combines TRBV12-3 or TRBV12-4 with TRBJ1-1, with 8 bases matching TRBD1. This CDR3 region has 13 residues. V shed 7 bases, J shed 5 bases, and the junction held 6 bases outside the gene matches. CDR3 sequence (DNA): TGTGCCAGCAACCAGGGGGCTAGGACTGAAGCTTTCTTT. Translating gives CASNQGARTEAFF.

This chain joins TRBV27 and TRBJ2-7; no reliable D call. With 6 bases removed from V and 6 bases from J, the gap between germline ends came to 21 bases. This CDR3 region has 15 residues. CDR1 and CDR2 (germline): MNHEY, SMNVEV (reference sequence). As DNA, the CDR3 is TGTGCCAGCAGCTCCAGGTGGTTCATGGGCGCCGAGCAGTACTTC. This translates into CASSSRWFMGAEQYF.

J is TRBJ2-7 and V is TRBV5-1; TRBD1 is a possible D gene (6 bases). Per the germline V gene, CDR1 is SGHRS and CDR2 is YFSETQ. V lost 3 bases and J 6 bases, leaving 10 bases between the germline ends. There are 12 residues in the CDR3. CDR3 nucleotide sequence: TGCGCCAGCAGCTCCGACAGGTCCGAGCAGTACTTC. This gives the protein CASSSDRSEQYF. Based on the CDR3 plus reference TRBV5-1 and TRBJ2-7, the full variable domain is KAGVTQTPRYLIKTRGQQVTLSCSPISGHRSVSWYQQTPGQGLQFLFEYFSETQRNKGNFPGRFSGRQFSNSRSEMNVSTLELGDSALYLCASSSDRSEQYFGPGTRLTVT.

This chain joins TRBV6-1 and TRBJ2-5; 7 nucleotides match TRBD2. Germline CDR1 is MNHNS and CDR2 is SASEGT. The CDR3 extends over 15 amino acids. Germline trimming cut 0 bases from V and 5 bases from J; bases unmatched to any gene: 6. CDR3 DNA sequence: TGTGCCAGCAGTGAAGCCGTGGGGGGGGTGGAGACCCAGTACTTC. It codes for CASSEAVGGVETQYF.

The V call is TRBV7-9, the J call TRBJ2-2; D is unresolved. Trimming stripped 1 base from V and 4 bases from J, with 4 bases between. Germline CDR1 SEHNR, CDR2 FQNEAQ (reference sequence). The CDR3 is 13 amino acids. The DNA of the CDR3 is TGTGCCAGCAGCTTAGATATCACCGGGGAGCTGTTTTTT. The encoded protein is CASSLDITGELFF.

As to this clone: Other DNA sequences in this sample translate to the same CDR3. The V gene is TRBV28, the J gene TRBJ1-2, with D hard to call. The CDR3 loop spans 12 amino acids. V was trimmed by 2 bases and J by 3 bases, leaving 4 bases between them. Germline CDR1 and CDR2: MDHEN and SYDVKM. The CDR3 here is CASSLVDYGYTF. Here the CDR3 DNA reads TGTGCCAGCAGTTTAGTGGACTATGGCTACACCTTC.

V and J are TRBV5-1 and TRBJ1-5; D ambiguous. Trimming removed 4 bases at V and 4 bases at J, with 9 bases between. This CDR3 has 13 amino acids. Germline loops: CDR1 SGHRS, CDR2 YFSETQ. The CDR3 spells CASSRWVNQPQHF. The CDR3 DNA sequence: TGCGCCAGCAGCAGGTGGGTAAATCAGCCCCAGCATTTT.

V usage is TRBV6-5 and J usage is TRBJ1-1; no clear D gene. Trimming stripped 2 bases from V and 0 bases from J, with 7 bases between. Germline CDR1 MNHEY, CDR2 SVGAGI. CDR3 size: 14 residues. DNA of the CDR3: TGTGCCAGCAGTTACGGGTTCTTGAACACTGAAGCTTTCTTT. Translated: CASSYGFLNTEAFF.

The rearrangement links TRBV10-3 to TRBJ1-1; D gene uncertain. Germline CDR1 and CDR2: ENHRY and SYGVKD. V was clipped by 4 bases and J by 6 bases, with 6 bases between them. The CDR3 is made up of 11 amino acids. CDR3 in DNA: TGTGCCATCAGTGGTGACGCTGAAGCTTTCTTT. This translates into CAISGDAEAFF.

The CDR3 nucleotides read TGTGCCAGCAGTGACGATTTTCCGTACAATGAGCAGTTCTTC. Protein sequence: CASSDDFPYNEQFF. The chain couples TRBV6-4 to TRBJ2-1; no clear D gene. Germline loops: CDR1 MRHNA, CDR2 SNTAGT. The ends were cut back, 2 bases at V and 4 bases at J, with 9 bases in the middle. This CDR3 has 14 residues.

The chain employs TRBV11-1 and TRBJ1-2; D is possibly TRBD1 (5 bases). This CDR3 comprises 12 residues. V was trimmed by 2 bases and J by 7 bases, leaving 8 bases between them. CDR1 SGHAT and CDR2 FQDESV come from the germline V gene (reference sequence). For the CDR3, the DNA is TGTGCCAGCAGCTTACAGGGTTCTGGCTACACCTTC. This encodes CASSLQGSGYTF.

CDR3 residues: CAISRQGPNQPQHF. The CDR3 bases are TGTGCCATCAGTCGACAGGGACCCAATCAGCCCCAGCATTTT. V is TRBV10-3 and J is TRBJ1-5; 7 nucleotides align to TRBD1. V gave up 5 bases and J gave up 3 bases; unmatched junction bases: 4. The germline V gene has CDR1 ENHRY and CDR2 SYGVKD. This CDR3 is built from 14 residues.

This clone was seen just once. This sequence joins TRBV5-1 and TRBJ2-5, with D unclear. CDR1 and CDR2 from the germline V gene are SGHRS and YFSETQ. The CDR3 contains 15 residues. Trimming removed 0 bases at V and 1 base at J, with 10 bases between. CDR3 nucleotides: TGCGCCAGCAGCTTGGACGGACGGAGCCAAGAGACCCAGTACTTC. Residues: CASSLDGRSQETQYF. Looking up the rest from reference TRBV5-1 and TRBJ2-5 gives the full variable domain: KAGVTQTPRYLIKTRGQQVTLSCSPISGHRSVSWYQQTPGQGLQFLFEYFSETQRNKGNFPGRFSGRQFSNSRSEMNVSTLELGDSALYLCASSLDGRSQETQYFGPGTRLLVL.

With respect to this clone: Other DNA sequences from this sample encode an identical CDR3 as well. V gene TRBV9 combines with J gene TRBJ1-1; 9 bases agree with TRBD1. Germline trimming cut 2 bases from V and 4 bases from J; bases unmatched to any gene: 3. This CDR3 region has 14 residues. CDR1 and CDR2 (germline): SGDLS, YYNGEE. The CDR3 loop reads CASSVGQGGTEAFF. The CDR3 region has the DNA TGTGCCAGCAGCGTGGGACAGGGTGGCACTGAAGCTTTCTTT.

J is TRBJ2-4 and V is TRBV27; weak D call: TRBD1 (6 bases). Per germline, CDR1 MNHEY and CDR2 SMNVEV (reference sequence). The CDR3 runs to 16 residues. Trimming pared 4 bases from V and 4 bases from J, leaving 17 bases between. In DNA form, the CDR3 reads TGTGCCAGCAGTTACACCCAGGGGACGAGAAAAAACATTCAGTACTTC. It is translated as CASSYTQGTRKNIQYF.

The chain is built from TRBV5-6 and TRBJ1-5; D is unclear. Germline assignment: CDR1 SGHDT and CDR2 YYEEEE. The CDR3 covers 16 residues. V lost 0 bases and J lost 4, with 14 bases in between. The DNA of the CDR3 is TGTGCCAGCAGCTTGGGTATTTTGACGCTAAATCAGCCCCAGCATTTT. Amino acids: CASSLGILTLNQPQHF.

The CDR3 bases are TGCGCCAGCAGCCAAGATGGAGGGACTAATGAAAAACTGTTTTTT. Its translation is CASSQDGGTNEKLFF. The rearrangement joins TRBV4-3 to TRBJ1-4; D remains ambiguous. Trimming removed 0 bases at V and 2 bases at J, with 7 bases between. Germline assignment: CDR1 LGHNA and CDR2 YSLEER. The CDR3 spans 15 residues.

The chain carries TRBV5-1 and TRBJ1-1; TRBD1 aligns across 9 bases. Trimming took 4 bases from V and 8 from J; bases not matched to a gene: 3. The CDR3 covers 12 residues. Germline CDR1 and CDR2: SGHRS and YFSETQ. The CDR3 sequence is CASSQTGGEAFF. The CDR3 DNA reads TGCGCCAGCAGCCAGACAGGGGGAGAAGCTTTCTTT. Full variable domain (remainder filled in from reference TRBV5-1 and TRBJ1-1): KAGVTQTPRYLIKTRGQQVTLSCSPISGHRSVSWYQQTPGQGLQFLFEYFSETQRNKGNFPGRFSGRQFSNSRSEMNVSTLELGDSALYLCASSQTGGEAFFGQGTRLTVV.

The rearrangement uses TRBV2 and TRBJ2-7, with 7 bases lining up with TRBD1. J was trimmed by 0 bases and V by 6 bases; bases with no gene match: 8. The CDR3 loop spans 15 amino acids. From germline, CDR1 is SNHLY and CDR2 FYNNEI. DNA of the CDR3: TGTGCCAGCAGAAGGGACAGACTAAACTCCTACGAGCAGTACTTC. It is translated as CASRRDRLNSYEQYF.

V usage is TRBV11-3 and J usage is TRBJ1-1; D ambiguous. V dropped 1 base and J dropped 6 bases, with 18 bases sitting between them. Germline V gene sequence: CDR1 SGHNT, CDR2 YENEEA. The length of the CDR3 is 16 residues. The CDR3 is CASSLGAPDIGAEAFF. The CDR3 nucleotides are TGTGCCAGCAGCTTAGGGGCCCCCGATATAGGCGCTGAAGCTTTCTTT.

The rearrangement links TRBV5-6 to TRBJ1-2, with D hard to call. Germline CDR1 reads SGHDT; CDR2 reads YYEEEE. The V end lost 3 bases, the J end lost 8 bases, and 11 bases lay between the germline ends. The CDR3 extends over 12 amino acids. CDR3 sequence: CASSWAGAGYTF. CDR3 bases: TGTGCCAGCAGCTGGGCAGGAGCGGGCTACACCTTC.

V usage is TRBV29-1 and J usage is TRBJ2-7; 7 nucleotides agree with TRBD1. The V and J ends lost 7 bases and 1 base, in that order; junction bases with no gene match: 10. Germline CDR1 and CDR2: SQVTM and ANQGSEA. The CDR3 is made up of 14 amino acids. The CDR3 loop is CSAASTGPSYEQYF. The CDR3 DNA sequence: TGCAGCGCCGCTTCGACAGGGCCTTCCTACGAGCAGTACTTC.

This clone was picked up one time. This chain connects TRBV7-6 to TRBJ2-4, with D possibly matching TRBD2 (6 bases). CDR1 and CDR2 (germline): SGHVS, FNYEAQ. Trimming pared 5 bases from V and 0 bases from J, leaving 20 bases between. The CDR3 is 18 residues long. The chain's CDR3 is CASSPFHQGLLAKNIQYF. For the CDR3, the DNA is TGTGCCAGCAGCCCGTTCCACCAGGGACTTTTAGCCAAAAACATTCAGTACTTC.

The CDR3, as DNA: TGTGCCAGTAGTACCACGAACAATCAGCCCCAGCATTTT. The encoded protein is CASSTTNNQPQHF. The chain joins TRBV19 to TRBJ1-5; D is unresolved. Germline CDR1 reads LNHDA; CDR2 reads SQIVND (reference sequence). This CDR3 has 13 amino acids. Between the trimmed V and J ends, which lost 4 bases and 3 bases, there was a span of 7 bases.

The CDR3 DNA reads as TGCGCCAGCAGGAAGAACAGGGAAGTTAATGAAAAACTGTTTTTT. Amino acid sequence: CASRKNREVNEKLFF. V is TRBV5-1 and J is TRBJ1-4; possibly TRBD1 for D (6 bases). Germline lookup yields CDR1 SGHRS and CDR2 YFSETQ. Trimming removed 5 bases at V and 4 bases at J, with 15 bases between. The CDR3 has 15 residues.

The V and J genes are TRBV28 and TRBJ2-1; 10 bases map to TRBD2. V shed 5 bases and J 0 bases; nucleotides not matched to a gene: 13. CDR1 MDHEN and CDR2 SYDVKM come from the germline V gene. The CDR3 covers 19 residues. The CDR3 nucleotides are TGTGCCAGCAGTCCACGCCGACTAGCGGGCGGACCCTCCTACAATGAGCAGTTCTTC. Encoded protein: CASSPRRLAGGPSYNEQFF.

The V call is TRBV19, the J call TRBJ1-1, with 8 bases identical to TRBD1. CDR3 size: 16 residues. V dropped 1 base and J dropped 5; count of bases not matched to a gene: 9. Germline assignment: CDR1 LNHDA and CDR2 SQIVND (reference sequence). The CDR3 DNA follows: TGTGCCAGTAGTATAGGACAGGGGCGGGTAGGGACTGAAGCTTTCTTT. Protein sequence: CASSIGQGRVGTEAFF.

The CDR3: CASSYSTSYGYTF. Written as DNA, the CDR3 is TGTGCCAGCAGTTACTCGACCAGCTATGGCTACACCTTC. V and J are TRBV6-5 and TRBJ1-2; D uncertain. Trimming cost V 0 bases and J 4 bases, with 6 bases left between them. The germline gives CDR1 MNHEY, CDR2 SVGAGI. The length of the CDR3 is 13 residues.